What follows describes a single T cell receptor (beta chain). This table comes from immunoSEQ multiplex PCR, and its TCRdb copy is limited to in-frame clones, with some not included. The data hold under 40,000 clones, with 93% observed a single time. The data were obtained in a study of T cells in tuberculosis. The V end lost 3 bases, the J end lost 4 bases, and 22 bases lay between the germline ends. Germline CDR1 and CDR2: MGHRA and YSYEKL. The length of the CDR3 is 18 residues. The J gene is TRBJ1-5, the V gene TRBV4-1, with a possible D match to TRBD1 (5 bases). The source of this sequence is a donor aged 5 to 30 with latent tuberculosis or without tuberculosis infection. The specimen sequenced was PBMCs. The CDR3 region has the DNA TGCGCCAGCAGCCATCCCAGGGCGGACACATTATTAAATCAGCCCCAGCATTTT. Translating gives CASSHPRADTLLNQPQHF.